Sequencing of this T cell receptor (beta chain) was carried out in a study of T cell repertoires in cytomegalovirus infection. Study in general: Through public TCR beta signatures, both CMV infection and matching HLA type were indicated.

With V trimmed by 1 base and J by 4 bases, 1 base remained unmatched. The CDR3 loop spans 16 amino acids. Germline V gene data show CDR1 as SEHNR and CDR2 as FQNEAQ (reference sequence). In TCRdb, the reads were re-called with MiXCR into one record per CDR3 protein. The table records just under 550,000 distinct CDR3 sequences, about 26% of them present only once. This clonotype was detected a few times. The source is a human donor in good health (CMV status not recorded). Some clones in this sample may be carry-over from other donors' samples. Input material: PBMCs. The V and J genes are TRBV7-9 and TRBJ2-2, with 12 bases fitting TRBD2. CDR3 in amino acids: CASSLVTSGGTGELFF. The CDR3 bases are TGTGCCAGCAGCTTAGTGACTAGCGGGGGCACCGGGGAGCTGTTTTTT.